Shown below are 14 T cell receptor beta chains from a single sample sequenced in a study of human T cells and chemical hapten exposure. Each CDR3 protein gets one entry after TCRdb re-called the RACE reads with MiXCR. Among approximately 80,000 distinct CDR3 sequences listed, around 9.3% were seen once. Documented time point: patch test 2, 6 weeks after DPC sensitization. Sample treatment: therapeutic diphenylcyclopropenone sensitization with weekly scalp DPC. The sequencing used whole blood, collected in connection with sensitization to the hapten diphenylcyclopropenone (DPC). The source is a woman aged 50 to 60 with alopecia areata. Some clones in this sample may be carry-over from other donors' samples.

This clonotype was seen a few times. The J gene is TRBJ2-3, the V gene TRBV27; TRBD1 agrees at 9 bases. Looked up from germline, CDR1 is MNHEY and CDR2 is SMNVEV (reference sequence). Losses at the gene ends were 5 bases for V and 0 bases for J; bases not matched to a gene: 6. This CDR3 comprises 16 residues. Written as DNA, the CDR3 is TGTGCCAGCAGTCACGGACAGGGGCCGAGCACAGATACGCAGTATTTT. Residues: CASSHGQGPSTDTQYF.

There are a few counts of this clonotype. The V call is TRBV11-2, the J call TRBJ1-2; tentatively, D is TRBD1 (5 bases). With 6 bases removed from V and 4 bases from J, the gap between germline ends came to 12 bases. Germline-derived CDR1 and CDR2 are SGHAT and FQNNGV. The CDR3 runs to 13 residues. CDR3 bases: TGTGCCAGCAGTTACACAGACAGCTATGGCTACACCTTC. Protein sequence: CASSYTDSYGYTF. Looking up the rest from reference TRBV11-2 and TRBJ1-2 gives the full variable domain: EAGVAQSPRYKIIEKRQSVAFWCNPISGHATLYWYQQILGQGPKLLIQFQNNGVVDDSQLPKDRFSAERLKGVDSTLKIQPAKLEDSAVYLCASSYTDSYGYTFGSGTRLTVV.

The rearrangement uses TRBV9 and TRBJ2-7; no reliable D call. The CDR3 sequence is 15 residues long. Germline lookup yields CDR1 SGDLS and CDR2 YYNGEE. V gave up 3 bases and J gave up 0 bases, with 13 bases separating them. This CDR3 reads CASSAELHFSYEQYF. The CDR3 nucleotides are TGTGCCAGCAGCGCCGAACTACACTTCTCCTACGAGCAGTACTTC.

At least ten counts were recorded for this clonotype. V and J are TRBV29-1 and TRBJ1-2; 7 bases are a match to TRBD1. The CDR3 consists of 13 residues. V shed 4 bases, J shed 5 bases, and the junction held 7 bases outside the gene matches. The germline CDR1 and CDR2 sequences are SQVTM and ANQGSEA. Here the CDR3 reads CSVAGTAIYGYTF. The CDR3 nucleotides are TGCAGCGTTGCCGGGACAGCCATTTATGGCTACACCTTC.

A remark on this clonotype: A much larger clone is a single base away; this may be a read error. CDR3 nucleotide sequence: TGTACCATCAGTCGAGGGAACGAGCAGCCCCAGCATTTT. It is translated as CTISRGNEQPQHF. This chain connects TRBV10-3 to TRBJ1-5, with D unresolved. Germline V gene lookup returns CDR1 ENHRY and CDR2 SYGVKD. The CDR3 sequence is 13 residues long.

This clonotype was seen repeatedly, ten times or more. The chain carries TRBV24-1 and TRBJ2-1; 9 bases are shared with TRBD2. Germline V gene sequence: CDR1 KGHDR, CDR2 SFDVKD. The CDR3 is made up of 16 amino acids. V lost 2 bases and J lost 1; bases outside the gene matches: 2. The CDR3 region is CATSDSSGISYNEQFF. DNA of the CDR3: TGTGCCACCAGTGATTCTAGCGGGATATCCTACAATGAGCAGTTCTTC.

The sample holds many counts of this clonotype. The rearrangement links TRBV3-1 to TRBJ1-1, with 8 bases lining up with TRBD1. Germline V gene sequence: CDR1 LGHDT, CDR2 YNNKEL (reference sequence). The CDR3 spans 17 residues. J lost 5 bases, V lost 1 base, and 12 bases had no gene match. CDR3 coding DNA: TGTGCCAGCAGCCAAGGGACAGGGTTGATTGGAGGAACTGAAGCTTTCTTT. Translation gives CASSQGTGLIGGTEAFF. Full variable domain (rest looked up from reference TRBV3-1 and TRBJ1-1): DTAVSQTPKYLVTQMGNDKSIKCEQNLGHDTMYWYKQDSKKFLKIMFSYNNKELIINETVPNRFSPKSPDKAHLNLHINSLELGDSAVYFCASSQGTGLIGGTEAFFGQGTRLTVV.

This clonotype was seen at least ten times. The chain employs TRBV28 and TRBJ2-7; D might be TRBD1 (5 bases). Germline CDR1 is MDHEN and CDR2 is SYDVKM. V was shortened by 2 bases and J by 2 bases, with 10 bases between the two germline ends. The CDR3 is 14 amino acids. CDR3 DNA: TGTGCCAGCAGTTTAGAAGGGGTACCCTACGAGCAGTACTTC. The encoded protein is CASSLEGVPYEQYF.

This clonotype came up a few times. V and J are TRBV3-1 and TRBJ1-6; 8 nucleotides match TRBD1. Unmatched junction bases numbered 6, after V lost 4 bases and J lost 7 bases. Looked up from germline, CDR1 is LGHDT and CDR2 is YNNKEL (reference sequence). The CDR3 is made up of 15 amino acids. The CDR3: CASSPGTGPNSPLHF. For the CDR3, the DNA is TGTGCCAGCAGCCCAGGGACAGGCCCAAATTCACCCCTCCACTTT.

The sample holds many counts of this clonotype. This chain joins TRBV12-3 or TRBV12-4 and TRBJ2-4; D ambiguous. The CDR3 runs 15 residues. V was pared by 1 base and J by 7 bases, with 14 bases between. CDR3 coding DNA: TGTGCCAGCAGTTTAGAGGGCCCCCCCATTAACATTCAGTACTTC. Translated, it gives CASSLEGPPINIQYF.

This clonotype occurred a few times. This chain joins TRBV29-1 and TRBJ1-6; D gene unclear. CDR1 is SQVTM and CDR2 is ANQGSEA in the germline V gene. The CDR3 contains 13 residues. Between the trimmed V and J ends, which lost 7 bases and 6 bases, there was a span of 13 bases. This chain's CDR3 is CSAREASNSPLHF. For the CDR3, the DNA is TGCAGCGCGCGAGAAGCGTCTAATTCACCCCTCCACTTT.

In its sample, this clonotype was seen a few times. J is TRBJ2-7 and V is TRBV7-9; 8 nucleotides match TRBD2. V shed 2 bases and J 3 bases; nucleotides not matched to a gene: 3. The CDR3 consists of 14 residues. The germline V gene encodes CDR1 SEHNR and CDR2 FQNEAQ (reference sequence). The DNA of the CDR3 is TGTGCCAGCAGCTTATTCCTAGCGGGCTACGAGCAGTACTTC. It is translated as CASSLFLAGYEQYF.

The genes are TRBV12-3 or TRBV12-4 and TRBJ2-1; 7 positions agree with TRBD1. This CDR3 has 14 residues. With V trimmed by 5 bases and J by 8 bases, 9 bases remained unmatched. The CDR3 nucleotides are TGTGCCAGCAGTGGTGACAGGGCAGGGGATGAGCAGTTCTTC. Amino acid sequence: CASSGDRAGDEQFF.

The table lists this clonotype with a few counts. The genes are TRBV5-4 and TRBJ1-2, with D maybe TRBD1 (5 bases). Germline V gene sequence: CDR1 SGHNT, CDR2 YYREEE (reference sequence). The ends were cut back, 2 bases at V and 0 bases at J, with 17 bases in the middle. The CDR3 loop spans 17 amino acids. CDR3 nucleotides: TGTGCCAGCAGCTTACAATGGCGGAGGGGCACTAACTATGGCTACACCTTC. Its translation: CASSLQWRRGTNYGYTF.